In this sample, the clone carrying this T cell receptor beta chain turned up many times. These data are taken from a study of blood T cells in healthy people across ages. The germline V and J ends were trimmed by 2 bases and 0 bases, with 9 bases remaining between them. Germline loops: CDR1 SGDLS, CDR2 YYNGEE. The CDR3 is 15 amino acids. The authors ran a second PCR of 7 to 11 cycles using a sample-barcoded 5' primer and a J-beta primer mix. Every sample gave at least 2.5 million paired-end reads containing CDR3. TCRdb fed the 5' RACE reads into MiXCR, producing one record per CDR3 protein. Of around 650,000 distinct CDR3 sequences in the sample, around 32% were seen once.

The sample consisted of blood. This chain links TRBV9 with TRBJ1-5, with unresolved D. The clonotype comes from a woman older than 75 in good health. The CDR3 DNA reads TGTGCCAGCAGCGTCGAGCCAAATAGCAATCAGCCCCAGCATTTT. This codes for CASSVEPNSNQPQHF.